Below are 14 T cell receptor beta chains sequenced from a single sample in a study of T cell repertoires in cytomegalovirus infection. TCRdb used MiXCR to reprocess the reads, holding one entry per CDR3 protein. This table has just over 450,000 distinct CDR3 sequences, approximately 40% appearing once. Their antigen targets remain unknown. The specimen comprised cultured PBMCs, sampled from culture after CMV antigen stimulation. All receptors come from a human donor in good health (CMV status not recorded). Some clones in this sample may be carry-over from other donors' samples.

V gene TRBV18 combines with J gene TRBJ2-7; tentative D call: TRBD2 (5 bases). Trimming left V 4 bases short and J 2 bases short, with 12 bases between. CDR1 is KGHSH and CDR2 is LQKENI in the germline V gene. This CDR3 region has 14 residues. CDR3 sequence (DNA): TGTGCCAGCTCACTCCACCAGACTACCTACGAGCAGTACTTC. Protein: CASSLHQTTYEQYF.

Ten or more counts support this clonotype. CDR3 nucleotide sequence: TGTGCCAGCAGCTTGAGACCGGGGAATTCACCCCTCCACTTT. Translated: CASSLRPGNSPLHF. The rearrangement uses TRBV7-8 and TRBJ1-6, with unresolved D. Trimming stripped 3 bases from V and 7 bases from J, with 10 bases between. CDR3 length: 14 amino acids. In germline, CDR1 is SGHVS, CDR2 FQNEAQ.

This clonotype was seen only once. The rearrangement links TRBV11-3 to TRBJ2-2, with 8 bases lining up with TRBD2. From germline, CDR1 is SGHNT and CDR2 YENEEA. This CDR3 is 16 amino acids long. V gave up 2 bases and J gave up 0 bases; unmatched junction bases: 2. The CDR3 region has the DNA TGTGCCAGCAGCTTAAGGCGGGGGGCGAACACCGGGGAGCTGTTTTTT. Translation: CASSLRRGANTGELFF.

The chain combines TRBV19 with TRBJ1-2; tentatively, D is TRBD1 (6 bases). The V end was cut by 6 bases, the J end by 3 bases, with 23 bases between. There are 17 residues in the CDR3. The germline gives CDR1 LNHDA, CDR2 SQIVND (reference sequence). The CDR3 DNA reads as TGTGCCAGTAGCCATCACACCACGACAGGACCACACTATGGCTACACCTTC. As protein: CASSHHTTTGPHYGYTF. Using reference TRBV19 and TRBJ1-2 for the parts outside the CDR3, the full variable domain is DGGITQSPKYLFRKEGQNVTLSCEQNLNHDAMYWYRQDPGQGLRLIYYSQIVNDFQKGDIAEGYSVSREKKESFPLTVTSAQKNPTAFYLCASSHHTTTGPHYGYTFGSGTRLTVV.

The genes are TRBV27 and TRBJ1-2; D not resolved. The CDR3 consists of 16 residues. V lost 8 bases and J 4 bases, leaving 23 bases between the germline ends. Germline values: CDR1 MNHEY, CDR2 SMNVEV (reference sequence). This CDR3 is CASPPFRQVMLYGYTF. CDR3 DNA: TGTGCCAGCCCCCCCTTTCGGCAGGTCATGCTCTATGGCTACACCTTC.

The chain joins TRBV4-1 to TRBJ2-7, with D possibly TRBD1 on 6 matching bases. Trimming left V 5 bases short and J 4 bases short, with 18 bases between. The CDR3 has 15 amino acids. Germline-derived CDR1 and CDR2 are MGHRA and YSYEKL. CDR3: CASSSTPQDSYEQYF. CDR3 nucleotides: TGCGCCAGCAGCTCCACTCCCCAGGACAGTTACGAGCAGTACTTC.

This CDR3 reads CASRLAGGFNEQFF. The CDR3 DNA reads TGTGCCAGCAGACTAGCGGGGGGGTTTAATGAGCAGTTCTTC. The rearrangement links TRBV7-2 to TRBJ2-1; 13 nucleotides match TRBD2. With V trimmed by 6 bases and J by 7 bases, 3 bases remained unmatched. Germline CDR1 SGHTA, CDR2 FQGNSA. The CDR3 length is 14 residues.

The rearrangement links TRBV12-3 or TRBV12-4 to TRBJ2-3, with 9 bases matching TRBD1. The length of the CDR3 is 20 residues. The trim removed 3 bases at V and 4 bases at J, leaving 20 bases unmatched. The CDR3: CASSFIWRDRVYSPPDTQYF. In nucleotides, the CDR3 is TGTGCCAGCAGTTTTATATGGAGGGACAGGGTGTATTCGCCGCCAGATACGCAGTATTTT.

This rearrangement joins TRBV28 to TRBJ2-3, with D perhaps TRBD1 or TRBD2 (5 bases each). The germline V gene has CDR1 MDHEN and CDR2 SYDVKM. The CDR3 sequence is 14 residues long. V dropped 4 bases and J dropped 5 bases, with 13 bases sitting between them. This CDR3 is CASSSGQEEDTQYF. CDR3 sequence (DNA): TGTGCCAGCAGTTCGGGGCAGGAGGAAGATACGCAGTATTTT. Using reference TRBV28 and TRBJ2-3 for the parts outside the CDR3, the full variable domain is DVKVTQSSRYLVKRTGEKVFLECVQDMDHENMFWYRQDPGLGLRLIYFSYDVKMKEKGDIPEGYSVSREKKERFSLILESASTNQTSMYLCASSSGQEEDTQYFGPGTRLTVL.

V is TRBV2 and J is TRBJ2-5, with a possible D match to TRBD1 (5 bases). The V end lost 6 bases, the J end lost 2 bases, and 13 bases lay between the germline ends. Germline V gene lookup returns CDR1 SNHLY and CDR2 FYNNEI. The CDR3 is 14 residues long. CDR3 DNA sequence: TGTGCCAGCAGCGTACGGACAACACAAGAGACCCAGTACTTC. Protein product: CASSVRTTQETQYF.

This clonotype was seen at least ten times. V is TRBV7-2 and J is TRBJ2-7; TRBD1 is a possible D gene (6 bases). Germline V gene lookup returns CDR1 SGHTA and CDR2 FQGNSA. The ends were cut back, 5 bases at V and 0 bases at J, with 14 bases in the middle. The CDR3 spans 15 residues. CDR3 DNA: TGTGCCAGCAGCCTGGGGGCACGTCACTCCTACGAGCAGTACTTC. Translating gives CASSLGARHSYEQYF.

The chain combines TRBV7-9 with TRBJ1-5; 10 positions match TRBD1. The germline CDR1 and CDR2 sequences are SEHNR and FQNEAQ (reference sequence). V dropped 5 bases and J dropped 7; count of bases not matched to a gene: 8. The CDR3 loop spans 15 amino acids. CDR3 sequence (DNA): TGTGCCAGCAGCCTCGGACAGGGGGAACAGCAGCCCCAGCATTTT. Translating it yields CASSLGQGEQQPQHF.

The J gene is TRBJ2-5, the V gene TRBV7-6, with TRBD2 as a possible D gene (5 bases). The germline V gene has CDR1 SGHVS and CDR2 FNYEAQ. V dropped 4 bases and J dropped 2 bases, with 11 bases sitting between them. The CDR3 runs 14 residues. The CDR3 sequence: CASSSRSGQETQYF. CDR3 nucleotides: TGTGCCAGCAGCTCCCGTTCGGGGCAAGAGACCCAGTACTTC.

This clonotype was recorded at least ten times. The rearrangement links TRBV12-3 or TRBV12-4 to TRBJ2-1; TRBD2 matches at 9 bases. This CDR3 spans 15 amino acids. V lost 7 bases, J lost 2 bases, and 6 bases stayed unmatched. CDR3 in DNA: TGTGCCAGCACCCATAGCGGGAGTCCCTACAATGAGCAGTTCTTC. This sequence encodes CASTHSGSPYNEQFF.